This T cell receptor beta chain was identified in a study of regulatory T cells in long-lasting Graves disease. Study results and limitations: TRBV28, TRBJ1-2 and TRBJ2-5 were segments that persistent disease favored.

The time point is: newly diagnosed GD, antithyroid drugs for less than 3 months. Extracted PBMC RNA gave rise to the TCR library. This CDR3 has 14 amino acids. From germline, CDR1 is DFQATT and CDR2 SNEGSKA (reference sequence). Trimming took 5 bases from V and 4 from J, leaving 17 bases between them. Combining iRepertoire HTBI primers with Arm-PCR of CDR3 regions, the authors built TCR beta libraries. MiXCR, run by TCRdb on the multiplex PCR reads, gives a single entry per CDR3 protein. The sample contains around 240,000 distinct CDR3 sequences, around 19% of which appear only once. This clonotype was counted many times. What it binds is unknown. Another study also made use of these data, one on T cells in Graves' hyperthyroidism and ophthalmopathy. As that study records: The diagnostic basis comprised clinical symptoms, serum thyroxine and TRAb, thyroid ultrasound and orbital computed tomography. Primed by the HTBI set, a first-round RT-PCR was run on the TCR CDR3.

The chain links TRBV20-1 to TRBJ1-1, with D possibly being TRBD1 (6 bases). This specimen consisted of peripheral blood mononuclear cells (PBMCs), obtained at new diagnosis, from a patient treated with antithyroid drugs. The TCR sequence derives from a woman under 40 with Graves disease. This CDR3 is CSASQGTSGTEAFF. The CDR3 DNA reads TGCAGTGCTTCGCAGGGGACTAGTGGCACTGAAGCTTTCTTT.